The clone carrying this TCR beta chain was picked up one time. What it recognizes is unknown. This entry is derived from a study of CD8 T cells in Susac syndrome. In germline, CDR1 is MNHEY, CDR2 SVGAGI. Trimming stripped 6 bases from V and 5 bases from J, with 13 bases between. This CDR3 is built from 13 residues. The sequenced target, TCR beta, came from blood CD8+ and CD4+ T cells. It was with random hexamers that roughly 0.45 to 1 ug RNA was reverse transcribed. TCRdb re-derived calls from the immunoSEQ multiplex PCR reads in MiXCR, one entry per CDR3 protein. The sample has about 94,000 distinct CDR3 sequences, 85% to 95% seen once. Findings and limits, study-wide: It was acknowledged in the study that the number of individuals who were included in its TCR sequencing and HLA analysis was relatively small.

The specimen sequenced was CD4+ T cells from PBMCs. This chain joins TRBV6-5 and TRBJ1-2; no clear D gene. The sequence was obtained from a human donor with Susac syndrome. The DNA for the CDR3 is TGTGCCAGCAGGCCCCCCGGGATTTATGGCTACACCTTC. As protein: CASRPPGIYGYTF.